The present T cell receptor beta chain was sequenced within a study of T cells in Graves' hyperthyroidism and ophthalmopathy. Across the whole study: Peripheral blood was taken when the disease was first diagnosed, before any treatment began.

TCR beta CDR3 region amplification was performed from RNA transcripts. HTBI primers were employed in a first-round RT-PCR of the TCR CDR3. TCRdb fed the multiplex PCR reads into MiXCR, producing one record per CDR3 protein. The sample contains approximately 600,000 distinct CDR3 sequences, around 21% of which appear only once. This clonotype was picked up many times. Antigen specificity is unknown. This CDR3 is built from 18 residues. Germline CDR1 is SEHNR and CDR2 is FQNEAQ (reference sequence). Losses at the gene ends were 2 bases for V and 0 bases for J; bases not matched to a gene: 7. Ophthalmopathy in the patients scored at least 3 on Clinical Activity Score and at least 4 on NOSPECS grade, lasting under 3 months. Overall study findings and caveats: Most thyroid clonotypes expanded above 0.001 were also detected in blood.

The sequence came from a man aged 25 to 40 with Graves' ophthalmopathy. The sample was blood. The genes are TRBV7-9 and TRBJ2-1; 10 bases fit TRBD2. CDR3 protein: CASSLSGLAVSSYNEQFF. In DNA, the CDR3 is TGTGCCAGCAGCTTAAGCGGACTAGCGGTTAGCTCCTACAATGAGCAGTTCTTC.